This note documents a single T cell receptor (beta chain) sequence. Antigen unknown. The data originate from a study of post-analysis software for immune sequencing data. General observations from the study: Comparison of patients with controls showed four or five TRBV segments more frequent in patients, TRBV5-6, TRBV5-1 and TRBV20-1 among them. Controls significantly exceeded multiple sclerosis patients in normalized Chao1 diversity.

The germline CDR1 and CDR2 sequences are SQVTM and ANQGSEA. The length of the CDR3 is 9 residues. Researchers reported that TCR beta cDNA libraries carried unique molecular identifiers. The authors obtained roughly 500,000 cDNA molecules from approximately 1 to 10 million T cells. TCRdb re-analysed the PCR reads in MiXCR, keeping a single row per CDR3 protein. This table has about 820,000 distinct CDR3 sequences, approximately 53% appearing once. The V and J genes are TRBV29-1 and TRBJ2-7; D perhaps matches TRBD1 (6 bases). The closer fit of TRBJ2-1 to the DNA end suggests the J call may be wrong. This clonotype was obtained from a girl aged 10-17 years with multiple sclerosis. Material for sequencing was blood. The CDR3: CSGGIEQFF. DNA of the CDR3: TGCAGTGGGGGCATCGAGCAGTTCTTC.